This T cell receptor beta chain stems from a study of circulating CD8 cells and anti-PD-1 response in melanoma. This clonotype qualifies as medium-sized (0.01 to 0.1%). Its antigen is undetermined. Each library started from around 15 ng of total RNA using the QIAseq Immune Repertoire TCR panel. TCRdb redid the calling of the reads with MiXCR, one entry per CDR3 protein. The table lists about 2,500 distinct CDR3 sequences, over 7% of them singletons, with approximately 2.8% in the top ten. Findings of the study overall: Only baseline and M1 samples entered the published repertoire comparisons. PD-1 and DPOS subsets showed similar, higher clonality than DNEG. Patients included both untreated and previously treated individuals. At M1, fewer than 8% of TRB clonotypes appeared in multiple subsets.

This CDR3 has 12 residues. Germline V gene data show CDR1 as LNHDA and CDR2 as SQIVND (reference sequence). Trimming removed 7 bases at V and 4 bases at J, with 8 bases between. Live CD3+CD8+TCRalphabeta+ cells were sorted into four subsets by PD-1 and/or TIGIT. The clonotype was recovered from a human donor with melanoma. The genes are TRBV19 and TRBJ2-1; possible D gene TRBD1, 5 bases. The source material was CD8+ T cells from PBMCs, sampled at baseline or after one month of anti-PD-1 therapy (not recorded which). The CDR3 region has the DNA TGTGCCAGTACCCCAGGGTACAATGAGCAGTTCTTC. Translation: CASTPGYNEQFF.